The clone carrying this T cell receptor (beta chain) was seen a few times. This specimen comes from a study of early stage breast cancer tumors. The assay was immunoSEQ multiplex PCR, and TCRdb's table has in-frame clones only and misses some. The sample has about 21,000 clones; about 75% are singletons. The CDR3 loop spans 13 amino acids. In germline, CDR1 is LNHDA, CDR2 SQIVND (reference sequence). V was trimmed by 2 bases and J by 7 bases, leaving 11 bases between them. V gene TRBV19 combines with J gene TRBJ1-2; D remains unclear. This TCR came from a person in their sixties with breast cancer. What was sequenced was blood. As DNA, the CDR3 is TGTGCCAGTAGTATAACCCCAGGACTTGGCTACACCTTC. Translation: CASSITPGLGYTF.